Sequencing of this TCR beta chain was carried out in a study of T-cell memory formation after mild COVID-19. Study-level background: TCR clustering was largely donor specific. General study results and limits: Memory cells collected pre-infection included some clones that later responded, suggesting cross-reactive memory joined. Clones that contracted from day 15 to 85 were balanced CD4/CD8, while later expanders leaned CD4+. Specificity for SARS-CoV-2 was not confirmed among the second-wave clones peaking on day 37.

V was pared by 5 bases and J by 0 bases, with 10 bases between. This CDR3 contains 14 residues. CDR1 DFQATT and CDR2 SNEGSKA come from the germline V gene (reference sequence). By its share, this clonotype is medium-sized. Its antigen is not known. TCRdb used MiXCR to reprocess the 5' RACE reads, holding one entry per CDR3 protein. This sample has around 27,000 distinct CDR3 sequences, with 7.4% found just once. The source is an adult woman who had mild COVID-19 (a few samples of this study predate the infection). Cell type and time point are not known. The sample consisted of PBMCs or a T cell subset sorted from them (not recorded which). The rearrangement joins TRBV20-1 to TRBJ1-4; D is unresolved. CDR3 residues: CSAPYQATNEKLFF. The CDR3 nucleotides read TGCAGTGCTCCTTACCAAGCAACTAATGAAAAACTGTTTTTT.